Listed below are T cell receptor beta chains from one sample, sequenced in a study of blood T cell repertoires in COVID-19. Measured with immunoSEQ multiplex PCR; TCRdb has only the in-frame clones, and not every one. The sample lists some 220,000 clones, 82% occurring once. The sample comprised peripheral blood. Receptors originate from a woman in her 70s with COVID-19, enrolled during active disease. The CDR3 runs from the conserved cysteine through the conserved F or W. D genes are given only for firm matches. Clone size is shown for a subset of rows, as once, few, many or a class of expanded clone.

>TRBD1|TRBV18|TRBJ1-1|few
CASSLSGGYTEAFF
TGTGCCAGCTCACTGTCAGGGGGCTACACTGAAGCTTTCTTT
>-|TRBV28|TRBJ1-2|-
CASSFEGYGYTF
TGTGCCAGCAGTTTCGAGGGTTATGGCTACACCTTC
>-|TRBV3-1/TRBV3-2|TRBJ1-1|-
CASSQDQGGRAFF
TGTGCCAGCAGCCAAGATCAGGGAGGGCGGGCTTTCTTT
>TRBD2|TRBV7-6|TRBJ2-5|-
CASSHGLAGGGQETQYF
TGTGCCAGCAGCCATGGACTAGCTGGAGGGGGGCAAGAGACCCAGTACTTC
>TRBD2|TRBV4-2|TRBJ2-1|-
CASSPSGNNEQFF
TGTGCCAGCAGCCCTAGCGGCAACAATGAGCAGTTCTTC
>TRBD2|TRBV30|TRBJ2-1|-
CAWSAYTSGGHEQFF
TGTGCCTGGAGCGCCTATACTAGCGGAGGGCATGAGCAGTTCTTC
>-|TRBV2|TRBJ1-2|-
CASSEGQSGLNYGYTF
TGTGCCAGCAGTGAAGGTCAGTCAGGTCTTAACTATGGCTACACCTTC
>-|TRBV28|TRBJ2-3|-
CASRGASTDTQYF
TGTGCCAGCAGAGGAGCTAGCACAGATACGCAGTATTTT
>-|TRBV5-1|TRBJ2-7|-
CASSVTDNRYEQYF
TGCGCCAGCAGCGTGACAGACAACCGTTACGAGCAGTACTTC
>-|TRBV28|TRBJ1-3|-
CASSEQGTGNTIYF
TGTGCCAGCAGTGAACAGGGTACTGGAAACACCATATATTTT